Listed below are T cell receptor beta chains from one sample, sequenced in a study of cytomegalovirus exposure and HLA in healthy donors. TCRdb keeps only in-frame clones here, not all; method: immunoSEQ multiplex PCR. The sample has approximately 200,000 clones; 60% to 80% are singletons. The sample taken for sequencing was PBMCs. All receptors derive from a man aged 18 to 30 in good health and CMV-seronegative. Both conserved end residues are part of each CDR3. The D gene is left open where the match is weak. A row's size may be missing; if present it is once, few, many or a size class.

abundance: few
v_gene: TRBV5-3
d_gene: -
j_gene: TRBJ1-5
CDR3aa: CARSLVQVNYQPQHF
CDR3nt: TGTGCCAGAAGCTTGGTACAGGTAAACTATCAGCCCCAGCATTTT

abundance: -
v_gene: TRBV6-5
d_gene: TRBD2
j_gene: TRBJ2-1
CDR3aa: CASSSLAGGPHEQFF
CDR3nt: TGTGCCAGCAGTTCCTTGGCGGGGGGGCCCCATGAGCAGTTCTTC

abundance: -
v_gene: TRBV4-3
d_gene: TRBD1
j_gene: TRBJ2-1
CDR3aa: CASSQDGTGYNEQFF
CDR3nt: TGCGCCAGCAGCCAAGACGGGACAGGGTACAATGAGCAGTTCTTC

abundance: -
v_gene: TRBV5-1
d_gene: -
j_gene: TRBJ2-5
CDR3aa: CASSIPGQETQYF
CDR3nt: TGCGCCAGCAGCATACCCGGGCAAGAGACCCAGTACTTC

abundance: -
v_gene: TRBV6-6
d_gene: TRBD1
j_gene: TRBJ1-5
CDR3aa: CASSYEGTGGYF
CDR3nt: TGTGCCAGCAGTTACGAAGGGACAGGGGGCTATTTT

abundance: -
v_gene: TRBV9
d_gene: TRBD2
j_gene: TRBJ2-3
CDR3aa: CASSVARGGLDTQYF
CDR3nt: TGTGCCAGCAGCGTAGCCCGGGGGGGGTTAGATACGCAGTATTTT

abundance: -
v_gene: TRBV30
d_gene: -
j_gene: TRBJ2-1
CDR3aa: CAWTTLFGSSYNEQFF
CDR3nt: TGTGCCTGGACCACCCTTTTCGGGAGCTCCTACAATGAGCAGTTCTTC

abundance: -
v_gene: TRBV30
d_gene: TRBD2
j_gene: TRBJ2-1
CDR3aa: CAWSASTSGREFF
CDR3nt: TGTGCCTGGAGTGCCTCCACTAGCGGGAGGGAGTTCTTC

abundance: -
v_gene: TRBV5-8
d_gene: -
j_gene: TRBJ1-6
CDR3aa: CASSRRDNSPLHF
CDR3nt: TGTGCCAGCAGCCGCAGGGATAATTCACCCCTCCACTTT

abundance: once
v_gene: TRBV20-1
d_gene: -
j_gene: TRBJ2-3
CDR3aa: CSARGGDTQYF
CDR3nt: TGCAGTGCTAGAGGCGGTGATACGCAGTATTTT

abundance: -
v_gene: TRBV27
d_gene: TRBD2
j_gene: TRBJ2-7
CDR3aa: CASSLLGTSAYEQYF
CDR3nt: TGTGCCAGCAGTCTTTTAGGGACTAGCGCCTACGAGCAGTACTTC

abundance: -
v_gene: TRBV11-2
d_gene: -
j_gene: TRBJ2-5
CDR3aa: CASSSSRETQYF
CDR3nt: TGTGCCAGCAGCTCTTCCAGGGAGACCCAGTACTTC

abundance: -
v_gene: TRBV5-1
d_gene: -
j_gene: TRBJ2-1
CDR3aa: CASSLGSGYNEQFF
CDR3nt: TGCGCCAGCAGCTTGGGGAGCGGCTACAATGAGCAGTTCTTC

abundance: -
v_gene: TRBV30
d_gene: -
j_gene: TRBJ1-2
CDR3aa: CAWSPVRYGYTF
CDR3nt: TGTGCCTGGAGTCCCGTACGGTATGGCTACACCTTC

abundance: -
v_gene: TRBV5-1
d_gene: -
j_gene: TRBJ2-3
CDR3aa: CASSFSGSTDTQYF
CDR3nt: TGCGCCAGCAGTTTCAGCGGGAGCACAGATACGCAGTATTTT

abundance: -
v_gene: TRBV5-4
d_gene: TRBD1
j_gene: TRBJ2-7
CDR3aa: CASSLKDRGPYEQYF
CDR3nt: TGTGCCAGCAGCCTCAAGGACAGGGGGCCCTACGAGCAGTACTTC

abundance: -
v_gene: TRBV29-1
d_gene: -
j_gene: TRBJ1-1
CDR3aa: CSVESRVATEAFF
CDR3nt: TGCAGCGTTGAAAGCAGGGTTGCCACTGAAGCTTTCTTT

abundance: -
v_gene: TRBV30
d_gene: -
j_gene: TRBJ1-5
CDR3aa: CAWSASDGSQPQHF
CDR3nt: TGTGCCTGGAGTGCGTCCGATGGGAGTCAGCCCCAGCATTTT

abundance: -
v_gene: TRBV5-1
d_gene: TRBD2
j_gene: TRBJ2-1
CDR3aa: CASSSGLAGFNEQFF
CDR3nt: TGCGCCAGCAGCTCGGGACTAGCGGGGTTCAATGAGCAGTTCTTC

abundance: -
v_gene: TRBV9
d_gene: -
j_gene: TRBJ1-4
CDR3aa: CASSSGDREKLFF
CDR3nt: TGTGCCAGCAGCTCCGGAGATAGGGAAAAACTGTTTTTT

abundance: -
v_gene: TRBV27
d_gene: -
j_gene: TRBJ2-2
CDR3aa: CASSSPAGANTGELFF
CDR3nt: TGTGCCAGCAGTTCCCCGGCGGGGGCAAACACCGGGGAGCTGTTTTTT

abundance: -
v_gene: TRBV7-6
d_gene: TRBD1
j_gene: TRBJ2-1
CDR3aa: CASSPRQGYNEQFF
CDR3nt: TGTGCCAGCAGCCCCCGACAGGGTTACAATGAGCAGTTCTTC

abundance: -
v_gene: TRBV6-5
d_gene: TRBD1
j_gene: TRBJ1-5
CDR3aa: CASSFGQGSNQPQHF
CDR3nt: TGTGCCAGCAGTTTTGGACAGGGTAGCAATCAGCCCCAGCATTTT

abundance: -
v_gene: TRBV30
d_gene: TRBD1
j_gene: TRBJ2-5
CDR3aa: CAWSVLGGGQGRETQYF
CDR3nt: TGTGCCTGGAGTGTATTGGGGGGGGGACAGGGGCGGGAGACCCAGTACTTC

abundance: few
v_gene: TRBV5-1
d_gene: TRBD1
j_gene: TRBJ2-1
CDR3aa: CASSFGTGSYNEQFF
CDR3nt: TGCGCCAGCAGCTTCGGGACAGGGTCCTACAATGAGCAGTTCTTC

abundance: -
v_gene: TRBV9
d_gene: TRBD1
j_gene: TRBJ2-7
CDR3aa: CASSPDRVPRSGQYF
CDR3nt: TGTGCCAGCAGCCCCGACAGGGTCCCCCGCTCCGGGCAGTACTTC

abundance: few
v_gene: TRBV29-1
d_gene: -
j_gene: TRBJ1-4
CDR3aa: CSVAGGDEKLFF
CDR3nt: TGCAGCGTTGCGGGGGGCGATGAAAAACTGTTTTTT

abundance: once
v_gene: TRBV15
d_gene: TRBD2
j_gene: TRBJ2-5
CDR3aa: CATSRDRLARETQYF
CDR3nt: TGTGCCACCAGCAGAGACCGACTAGCGCGGGAGACCCAGTACTTC

abundance: few
v_gene: TRBV11-3
d_gene: -
j_gene: TRBJ2-5
CDR3aa: CASSLGPQAWQETQYF
CDR3nt: TGTGCCAGCAGCTTAGGTCCACAGGCTTGGCAAGAGACCCAGTACTTC

abundance: -
v_gene: TRBV19
d_gene: -
j_gene: TRBJ1-5
CDR3aa: CASSILDTPNQPQHF
CDR3nt: TGTGCCAGTAGTATACTTGACACGCCCAATCAGCCCCAGCATTTT

abundance: few
v_gene: TRBV11-3
d_gene: -
j_gene: TRBJ2-7
CDR3aa: CASSLAVLGTPFSYEQYF
CDR3nt: TGTGCCAGCAGCTTAGCCGTACTGGGGACACCCTTCTCCTACGAGCAGTACTTC

abundance: -
v_gene: TRBV5-1
d_gene: TRBD2
j_gene: TRBJ2-1
CDR3aa: CASSLAGDGAREQFF
CDR3nt: TGCGCCAGCAGCTTAGCGGGAGATGGAGCCCGTGAGCAGTTCTTC

abundance: -
v_gene: TRBV19
d_gene: -
j_gene: TRBJ2-3
CDR3aa: CASNKGGTDTQYF
CDR3nt: TGTGCCAGTAATAAGGGGGGCACAGATACGCAGTATTTT

abundance: -
v_gene: TRBV10-2
d_gene: -
j_gene: TRBJ1-1
CDR3aa: CASSDLREAFF
CDR3nt: TGCGCCAGCAGTGACCTTCGTGAAGCTTTCTTT

abundance: -
v_gene: TRBV12-1
d_gene: -
j_gene: TRBJ2-3
CDR3aa: CASSSRTSGVPSTDTQYF
CDR3nt: TGTGCCAGCAGCTCGAGGACTAGCGGTGTGCCTAGCACAGATACGCAGTATTTT

abundance: -
v_gene: TRBV28
d_gene: -
j_gene: TRBJ2-7
CDR3aa: CASSLAGLGNEQYF
CDR3nt: TGTGCCAGCAGTTTAGCGGGATTGGGGAACGAGCAGTACTTC

abundance: -
v_gene: TRBV5-6
d_gene: -
j_gene: TRBJ2-7
CDR3aa: CASRLGRVSYEQYF
CDR3nt: TGTGCCAGCAGGCTTGGCAGGGTTTCCTACGAGCAGTACTTC

abundance: few
v_gene: TRBV5-1
d_gene: TRBD1
j_gene: TRBJ2-3
CDR3aa: CASSPGQGFVTDTQYF
CDR3nt: TGCGCCAGCAGCCCGGGACAGGGATTCGTCACAGATACGCAGTATTTT

abundance: once
v_gene: TRBV5-5
d_gene: -
j_gene: TRBJ1-4
CDR3aa: CASSWASSKAGGEKLFF
CDR3nt: TGTGCCAGCAGCTGGGCGAGTTCGAAGGCCGGGGGGGAAAAACTGTTTTTT

abundance: -
v_gene: TRBV18
d_gene: -
j_gene: TRBJ2-7
CDR3aa: CASSPKTGPYEQYF
CDR3nt: TGTGCCAGCTCCCCGAAGACAGGCCCCTACGAGCAGTACTTC

abundance: -
v_gene: TRBV2
d_gene: -
j_gene: TRBJ1-6
CDR3aa: CASSALTPNSPLHF
CDR3nt: TGTGCCAGCAGTGCTTTGACACCGAATTCACCCCTCCACTTT

abundance: -
v_gene: TRBV9
d_gene: TRBD1
j_gene: TRBJ2-3
CDR3aa: CASSARQGAGTDTQYF
CDR3nt: TGTGCCAGCAGCGCAAGACAGGGGGCTGGCACAGATACGCAGTATTTT

abundance: -
v_gene: TRBV29-1
d_gene: TRBD2
j_gene: TRBJ2-5
CDR3aa: CSVGTGSGNEETQYF
CDR3nt: TGCAGCGTTGGTACTGGGAGCGGGAACGAGGAGACCCAGTACTTC

abundance: -
v_gene: TRBV2
d_gene: -
j_gene: TRBJ2-5
CDR3aa: CASPLVSGQETQYF
CDR3nt: TGTGCCAGCCCCTTGGTTAGCGGACAAGAGACCCAGTACTTC

abundance: -
v_gene: TRBV4-3
d_gene: -
j_gene: TRBJ2-1
CDR3aa: CASSHIRTESSYNEQFF
CDR3nt: TGCGCCAGCAGCCACATCCGGACAGAGAGCTCCTACAATGAGCAGTTCTTC

abundance: -
v_gene: TRBV6-5
d_gene: -
j_gene: TRBJ1-2
CDR3aa: CASQGNWDGYTF
CDR3nt: TGTGCCAGCCAGGGAAATTGGGATGGCTACACCTTC

abundance: -
v_gene: TRBV6-1
d_gene: TRBD1
j_gene: TRBJ1-1
CDR3aa: CASLSRGSGNTEAFF
CDR3nt: TGTGCCAGCCTGTCCAGGGGGTCAGGGAACACTGAAGCTTTCTTT

abundance: -
v_gene: TRBV19
d_gene: TRBD2
j_gene: TRBJ2-5
CDR3aa: CASSWTSGVQTQYF
CDR3nt: TGTGCCAGTAGCTGGACTAGCGGGGTGCAGACCCAGTACTTC

abundance: -
v_gene: TRBV7-8
d_gene: TRBD1
j_gene: TRBJ2-1
CDR3aa: CASSLTRQGNEQFF
CDR3nt: TGTGCCAGCAGCTTAACTAGACAGGGCAATGAGCAGTTCTTC